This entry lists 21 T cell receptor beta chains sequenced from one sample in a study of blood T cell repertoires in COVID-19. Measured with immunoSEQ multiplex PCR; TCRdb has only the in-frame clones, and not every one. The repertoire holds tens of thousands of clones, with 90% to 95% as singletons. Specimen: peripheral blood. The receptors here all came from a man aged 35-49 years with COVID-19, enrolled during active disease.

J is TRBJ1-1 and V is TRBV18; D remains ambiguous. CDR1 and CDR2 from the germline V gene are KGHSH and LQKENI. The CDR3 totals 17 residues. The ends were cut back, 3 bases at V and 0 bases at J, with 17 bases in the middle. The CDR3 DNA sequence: TGTGCCAGCTCACCGGCGACAAGTTTCAACATGAACACTGAAGCTTTCTTT. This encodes CASSPATSFNMNTEAFF.

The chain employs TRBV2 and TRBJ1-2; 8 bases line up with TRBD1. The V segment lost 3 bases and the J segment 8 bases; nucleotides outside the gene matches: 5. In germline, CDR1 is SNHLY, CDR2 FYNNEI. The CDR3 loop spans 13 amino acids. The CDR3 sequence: CASSDQGAGGYTF. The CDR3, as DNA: TGTGCCAGCAGTGATCAGGGGGCAGGAGGCTACACCTTC.

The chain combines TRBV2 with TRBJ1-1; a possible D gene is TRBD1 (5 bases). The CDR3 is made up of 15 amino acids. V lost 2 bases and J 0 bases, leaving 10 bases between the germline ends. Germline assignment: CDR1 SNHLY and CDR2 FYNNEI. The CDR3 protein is CASSERGAMNTEAFF. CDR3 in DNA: TGTGCCAGCAGTGAAAGGGGCGCCATGAACACTGAAGCTTTCTTT.

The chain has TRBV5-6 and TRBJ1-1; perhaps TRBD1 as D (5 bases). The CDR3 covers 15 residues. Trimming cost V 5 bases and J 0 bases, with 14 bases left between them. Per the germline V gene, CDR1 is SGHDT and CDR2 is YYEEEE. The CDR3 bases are TGTGCCAGCAGGTCCCAGGGATCCATGAACACTGAAGCTTTCTTT. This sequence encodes CASRSQGSMNTEAFF.

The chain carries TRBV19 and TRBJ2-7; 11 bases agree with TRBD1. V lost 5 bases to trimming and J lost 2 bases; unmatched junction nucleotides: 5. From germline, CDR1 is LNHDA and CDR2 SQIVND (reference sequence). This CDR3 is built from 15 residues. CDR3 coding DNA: TGTGCCAGTAGTGGGACAGGGGGATTTCCCTACGAGCAGTACTTC. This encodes CASSGTGGFPYEQYF.

CDR3 in DNA: TGTGCCAGCAGCCAAGGTGGCAGGGCTGGAGCAGAGACCCAGTACTTC. Translation: CASSQGGRAGAETQYF. This rearrangement joins TRBV3-1 (or the pseudogene TRBV3-2) to TRBJ2-5, with a tentative D call TRBD1 (5 bases). V lost 1 base and J 4 bases, leaving 16 bases between the germline ends. The CDR3 runs to 16 residues. Germline CDR1 LGHDT, CDR2 YNNKEL (reference sequence).

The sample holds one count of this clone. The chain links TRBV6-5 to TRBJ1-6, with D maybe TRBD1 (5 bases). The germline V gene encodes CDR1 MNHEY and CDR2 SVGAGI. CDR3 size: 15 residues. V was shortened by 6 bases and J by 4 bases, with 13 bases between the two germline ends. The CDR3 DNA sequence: TGTGCCAGCAGCTTAGAGACAGATTATAATTCACCCCTCCACTTT. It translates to CASSLETDYNSPLHF.

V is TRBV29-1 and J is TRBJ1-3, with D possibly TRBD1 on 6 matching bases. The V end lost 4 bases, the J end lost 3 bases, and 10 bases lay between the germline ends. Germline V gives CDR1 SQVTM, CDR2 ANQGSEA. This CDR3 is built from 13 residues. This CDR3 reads CSVVGGGGNTIYF. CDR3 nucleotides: TGCAGCGTTGTTGGGGGCGGTGGAAACACCATATATTTT.

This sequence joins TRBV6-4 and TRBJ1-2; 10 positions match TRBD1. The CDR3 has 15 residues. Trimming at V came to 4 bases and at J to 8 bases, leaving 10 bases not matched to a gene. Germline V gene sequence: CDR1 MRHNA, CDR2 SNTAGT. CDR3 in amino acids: CASSARGTGAIGYTF. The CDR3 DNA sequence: TGTGCCAGCAGTGCCCGAGGGACAGGGGCAATCGGCTACACCTTC.

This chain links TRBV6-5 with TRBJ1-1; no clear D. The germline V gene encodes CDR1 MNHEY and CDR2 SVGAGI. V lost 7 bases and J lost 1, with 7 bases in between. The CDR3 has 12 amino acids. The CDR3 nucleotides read TGTGCCAGCACTACAGCGAACACTGAAGCTTTCTTT. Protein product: CASTTANTEAFF.

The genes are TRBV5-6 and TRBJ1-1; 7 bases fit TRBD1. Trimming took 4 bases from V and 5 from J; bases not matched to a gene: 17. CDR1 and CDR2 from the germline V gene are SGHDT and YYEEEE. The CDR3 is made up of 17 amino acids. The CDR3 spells CASSPDRRQGVPTEAFF. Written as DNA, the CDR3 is TGTGCCAGCAGCCCCGATCGTAGACAGGGAGTTCCAACTGAAGCTTTCTTT. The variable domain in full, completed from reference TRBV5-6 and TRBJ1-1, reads DAGVTQSPTHLIKTRGQQVTLRCSPKSGHDTVSWYQQALGQGPQFIFQYYEEEERQRGNFPDRFSGHQFPNYSSELNVNALLLGDSALYLCASSPDRRQGVPTEAFFGQGTRLTVV.

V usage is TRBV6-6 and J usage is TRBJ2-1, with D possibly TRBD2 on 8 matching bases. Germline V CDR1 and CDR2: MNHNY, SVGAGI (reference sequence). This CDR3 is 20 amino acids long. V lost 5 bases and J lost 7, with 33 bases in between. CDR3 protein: CASSRSHSGRAGSGGNEQFF. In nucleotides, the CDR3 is TGTGCCAGCAGTCGCTCTCACTCCGGGAGGGCGGGTTCAGGGGGAAATGAGCAGTTCTTC.

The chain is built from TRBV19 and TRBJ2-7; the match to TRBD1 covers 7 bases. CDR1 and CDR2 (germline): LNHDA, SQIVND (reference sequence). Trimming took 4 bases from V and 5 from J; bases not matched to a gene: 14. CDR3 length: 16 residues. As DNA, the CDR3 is TGTGCCAGTAGTAGCCCCAGGGCAGGGGGAGAGGACGAGCAGTACTTC. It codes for CASSSPRAGGEDEQYF.

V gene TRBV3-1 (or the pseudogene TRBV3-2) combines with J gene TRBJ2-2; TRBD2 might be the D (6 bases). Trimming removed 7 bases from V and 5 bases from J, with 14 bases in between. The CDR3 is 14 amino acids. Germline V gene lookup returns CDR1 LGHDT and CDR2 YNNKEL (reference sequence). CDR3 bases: TGTGCCAGCAATCACGGGAGTAGGACCGGGGAGCTGTTTTTT. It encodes CASNHGSRTGELFF.

The CDR3, as DNA: TGTGCCAGCAGCCCCAGCCTTGGGGGCGGCTATGGCTACACCTTC. Residues: CASSPSLGGGYGYTF. The chain combines TRBV3-1 (or the pseudogene TRBV3-2) with TRBJ1-2; tentatively, D is TRBD1 (6 bases). Germline CDR1 LGHDT, CDR2 YNNKEL (reference sequence). The V gene lost 4 bases and the J gene lost 4 bases, with 16 bases spanning the gap. The CDR3 extends over 15 amino acids.

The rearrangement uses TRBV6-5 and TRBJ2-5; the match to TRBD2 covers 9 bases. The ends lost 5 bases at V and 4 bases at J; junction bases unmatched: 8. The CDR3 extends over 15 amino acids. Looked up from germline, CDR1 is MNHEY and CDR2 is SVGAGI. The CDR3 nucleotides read TGTGCCAGCAGTCCTTTAGCGGGGGCCGCAGAGACCCAGTACTTC. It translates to CASSPLAGAAETQYF.

The CDR3 sequence: CASTHTQGVGEQYF. CDR3 coding DNA: TGTGCCAGCACCCATACACAGGGGGTAGGAGAGCAGTACTTC. The gene calls are TRBV6-5 and TRBJ2-7; TRBD1 agrees at 8 bases. The CDR3 spans 14 residues. CDR1 and CDR2 from the germline V gene are MNHEY and SVGAGI. Unmatched junction bases numbered 12, after V lost 7 bases and J lost 7 bases.

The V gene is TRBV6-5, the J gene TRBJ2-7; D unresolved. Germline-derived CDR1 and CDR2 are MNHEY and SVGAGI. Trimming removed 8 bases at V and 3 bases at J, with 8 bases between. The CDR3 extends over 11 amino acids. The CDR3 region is CASSRLYEQYF. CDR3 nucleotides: TGTGCCAGCTCTCGTCTCTACGAGCAGTACTTC.

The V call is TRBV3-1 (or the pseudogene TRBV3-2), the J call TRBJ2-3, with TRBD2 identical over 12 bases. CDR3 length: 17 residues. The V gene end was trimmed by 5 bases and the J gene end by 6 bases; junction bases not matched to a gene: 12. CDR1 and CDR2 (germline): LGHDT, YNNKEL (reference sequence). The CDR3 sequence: CASSKKEATSGGDTQYF. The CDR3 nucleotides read TGTGCCAGCAGCAAAAAAGAGGCTACTAGCGGGGGGGATACGCAGTATTTT.

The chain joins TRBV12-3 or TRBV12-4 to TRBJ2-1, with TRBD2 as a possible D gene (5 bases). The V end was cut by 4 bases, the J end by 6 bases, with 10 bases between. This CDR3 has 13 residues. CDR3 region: CASSSGVANEQFF. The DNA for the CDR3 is TGTGCCAGCAGTTCCGGGGTTGCCAATGAGCAGTTCTTC.

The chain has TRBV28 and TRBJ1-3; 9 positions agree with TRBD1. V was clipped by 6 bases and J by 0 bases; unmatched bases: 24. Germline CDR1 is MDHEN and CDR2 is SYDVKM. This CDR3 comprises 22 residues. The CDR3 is CASRNTPRPGQGKVYSGNTIYF. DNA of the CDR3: TGTGCCAGCAGGAATACGCCTCGACCGGGACAGGGAAAGGTGTACTCTGGAAACACCATATATTTT.